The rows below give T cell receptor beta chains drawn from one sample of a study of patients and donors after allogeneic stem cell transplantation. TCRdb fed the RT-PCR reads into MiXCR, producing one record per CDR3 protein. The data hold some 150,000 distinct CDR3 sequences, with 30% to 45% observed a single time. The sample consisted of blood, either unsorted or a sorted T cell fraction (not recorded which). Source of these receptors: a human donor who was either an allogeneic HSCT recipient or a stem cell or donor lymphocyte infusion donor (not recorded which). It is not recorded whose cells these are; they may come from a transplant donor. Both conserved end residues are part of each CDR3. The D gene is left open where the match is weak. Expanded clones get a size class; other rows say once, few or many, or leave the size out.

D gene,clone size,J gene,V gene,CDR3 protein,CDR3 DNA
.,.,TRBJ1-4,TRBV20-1,CSARTPLGEKLFF,TGCAGTGCTCGAACACCCTTGGGTGAAAAACTGTTTTTT
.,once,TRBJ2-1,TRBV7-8,CASSLGWGHEQFF,TGTGCCAGCAGCTTAGGCTGGGGTCATGAGCAGTTCTTC
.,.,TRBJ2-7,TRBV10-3,CAISANSYEQYF,TGTGCCATCAGTGCAAACAGTTACGAGCAGTACTTC
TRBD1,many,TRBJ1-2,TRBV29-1,CSVDEQGADGYTF,TGCAGCGTTGACGAACAGGGGGCGGATGGCTACACCTTC
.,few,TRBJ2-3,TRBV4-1,CASSQLLEDTQYF,TGCGCCAGCAGCCAATTACTAGAAGATACGCAGTATTTT
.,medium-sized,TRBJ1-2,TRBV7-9,CASSLLGTDYGYTF,TGTGCCAGCAGCTTACTCGGGACGGACTATGGCTACACCTTC
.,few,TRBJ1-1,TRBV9,CASSVLRAGRTEAFF,TGTGCCAGTAGCGTACTCCGGGCAGGCCGCACTGAAGCTTTCTTT
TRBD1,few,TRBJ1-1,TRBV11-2,CASSLSGQGQAFF,TGTGCCAGCAGCTTATCGGGACAGGGCCAAGCTTTCTTT
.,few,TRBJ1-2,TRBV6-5,CASSSTGYGYTF,TGTGCCAGCAGTTCGACAGGTTATGGCTACACCTTC
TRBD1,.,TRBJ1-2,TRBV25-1,CASSAGGRNYGYTF,TGTGCCAGCAGTGCAGGGGGTCGGAACTATGGCTACACCTTC
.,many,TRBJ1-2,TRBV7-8,CASSLAPDGGYTF,TGTGCCAGCAGCTTAGCGCCGGACGGAGGCTACACCTTC
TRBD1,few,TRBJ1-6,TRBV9,CASSETGGDRSPLHF,TGTGCCAGCAGCGAAACAGGGGGCGACAGATCACCCCTCCACTTT
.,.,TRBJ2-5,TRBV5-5,CASSLTPTNQETQYF,TGTGCCAGCAGCTTGACGCCTACTAACCAAGAGACCCAGTACTTC
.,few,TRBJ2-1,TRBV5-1,CASSLVYRGLTYNEQFF,TGCGCCAGCAGCTTGGTGTACCGGGGGCTTACCTACAATGAGCAGTTCTTC
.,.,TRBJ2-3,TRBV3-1,CASSQDWRTDTQYF,TGTGCCAGCAGCCAAGACTGGCGCACAGATACGCAGTATTTT
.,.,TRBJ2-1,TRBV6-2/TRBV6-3,CASSYGSSNEQFF,TGTGCCAGCAGTTACGGGTCGTCTAATGAGCAGTTCTTC
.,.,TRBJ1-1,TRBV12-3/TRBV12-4,CASSLRQGVMNTEAFF,TGTGCCAGCAGTTTACGCCAGGGCGTAATGAACACTGAAGCTTTCTTT
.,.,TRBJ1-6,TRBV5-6,CASSPGRYSPLHF,TGTGCCAGCAGCCCCGGGAGATATTCACCCCTCCACTTT
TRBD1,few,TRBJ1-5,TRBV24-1,CATSGQGASNQPQHF,TGTGCCACCAGTGGGCAGGGGGCGAGCAATCAGCCCCAGCATTTT
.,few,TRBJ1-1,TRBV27,CASSLGSPGWAEAFF,TGTGCCAGCAGTTTAGGTTCCCCAGGGTGGGCTGAAGCTTTCTTT
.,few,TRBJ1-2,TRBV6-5,CASGGRDRNYGYTF,TGTGCCAGCGGGGGAAGGGACCGTAACTATGGCTACACCTTC
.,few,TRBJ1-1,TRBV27,CASSPWGMNTEAFF,TGTGCCAGCAGTCCTTGGGGCATGAACACTGAAGCTTTCTTT
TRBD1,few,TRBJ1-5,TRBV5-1,CASSFWLRDRDQPQHF,TGCGCCAGCAGCTTCTGGCTCCGGGACAGGGATCAGCCCCAGCATTTT
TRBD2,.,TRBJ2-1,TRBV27,CASSFSSGEQFF,TGTGCCAGCAGTTTCAGTAGCGGGGAACAGTTCTTC
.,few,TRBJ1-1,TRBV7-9,CASSRLQNTEAFF,TGTGCCAGCTCGCGGCTCCAGAACACTGAAGCTTTCTTT
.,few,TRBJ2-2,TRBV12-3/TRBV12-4,CASRADGNTGELFF,TGTGCCAGCAGGGCGGACGGGAACACCGGGGAGCTGTTTTTT
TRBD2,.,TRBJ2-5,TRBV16,CASSQAGTSGGRQETQYF,TGTGCCAGCAGCCAAGCAGGGACTAGCGGGGGCCGACAAGAGACCCAGTACTTC
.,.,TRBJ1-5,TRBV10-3,CASRGETYSNQPQHF,TGTGCCTCGCGGGGGGAAACGTATAGCAATCAGCCCCAGCATTTT
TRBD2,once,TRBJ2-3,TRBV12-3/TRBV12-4,CASSTLAGGHTDTQYF,TGTGCCAGCAGTACACTAGCGGGGGGGCACACAGATACGCAGTATTTT
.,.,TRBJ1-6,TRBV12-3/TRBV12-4,CASSDGGSSYNSPLHF,TGTGCCAGCAGTGATGGAGGGAGCTCCTATAATTCACCCCTCCACTTT
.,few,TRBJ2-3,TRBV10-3,CAISVGSSTDTQYF,TGTGCCATCAGTGTAGGCTCTAGCACAGATACGCAGTATTTT
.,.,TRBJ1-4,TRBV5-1,CASSSTGPTNEKLFF,TGCGCCAGCAGCTCGACAGGTCCAACTAATGAAAAACTGTTTTTT
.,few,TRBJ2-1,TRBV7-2,CASSFYREKGFF,TGTGCCAGCAGCTTCTACAGGGAGAAGGGGTTCTTC
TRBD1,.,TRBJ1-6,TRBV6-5,CASSQQGSGPLHF,TGTGCCAGCAGTCAACAGGGGTCTGGACCCCTCCACTTT
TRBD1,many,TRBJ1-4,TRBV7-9,CASSSPQGASGATNEKLFF,TGTGCCAGCAGCTCCCCACAGGGGGCGTCAGGGGCAACTAATGAAAAACTGTTTTTT
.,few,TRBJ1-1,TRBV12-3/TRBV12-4,CASSFERLNTEAFF,TGTGCCAGCAGTTTCGAACGGTTGAACACTGAAGCTTTCTTT
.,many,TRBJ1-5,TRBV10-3,CAISEVGNQPQHF,TGTGCCATCAGTGAGGTCGGCAATCAGCCCCAGCATTTT
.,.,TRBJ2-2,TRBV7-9,CASSLPPGVDTGELFF,TGTGCCAGCAGCTTACCCCCCGGGGTAGACACCGGGGAGCTGTTTTTT
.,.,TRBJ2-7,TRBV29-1,CSVAGTVSSYEQYF,TGCAGCGTTGCCGGGACCGTTAGCTCCTACGAGCAGTACTTC
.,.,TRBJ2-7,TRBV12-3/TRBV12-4,CASSLDRALYYEQYF,TGTGCCAGCAGTTTAGATCGGGCCTTGTACTACGAGCAGTACTTC
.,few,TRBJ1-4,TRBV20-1,CSARRQVANEKLFF,TGCAGTGCGCGAAGACAAGTTGCTAATGAAAAACTGTTTTTT
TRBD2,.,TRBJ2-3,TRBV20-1,CSATTGTNTDTQYF,TGCAGTGCTACAACCGGGACTAACACAGATACGCAGTATTTT
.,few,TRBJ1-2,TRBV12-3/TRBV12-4,CASRGQQAFNYGYTF,TGTGCCAGCAGAGGACAGCAGGCCTTTAACTATGGCTACACCTTC
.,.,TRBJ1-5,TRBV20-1,CSARDLWEPQHF,TGCAGTGCTAGAGATCTGTGGGAGCCCCAGCATTTT
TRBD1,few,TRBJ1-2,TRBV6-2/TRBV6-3,CASRFGQGLNYGYTF,TGTGCCAGCAGATTCGGACAGGGCCTGAACTATGGCTACACCTTC
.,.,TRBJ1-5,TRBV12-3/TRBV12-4,CASTGDGGNQPQHF,TGTGCCAGCACCGGGGACGGCGGCAATCAGCCCCAGCATTTT